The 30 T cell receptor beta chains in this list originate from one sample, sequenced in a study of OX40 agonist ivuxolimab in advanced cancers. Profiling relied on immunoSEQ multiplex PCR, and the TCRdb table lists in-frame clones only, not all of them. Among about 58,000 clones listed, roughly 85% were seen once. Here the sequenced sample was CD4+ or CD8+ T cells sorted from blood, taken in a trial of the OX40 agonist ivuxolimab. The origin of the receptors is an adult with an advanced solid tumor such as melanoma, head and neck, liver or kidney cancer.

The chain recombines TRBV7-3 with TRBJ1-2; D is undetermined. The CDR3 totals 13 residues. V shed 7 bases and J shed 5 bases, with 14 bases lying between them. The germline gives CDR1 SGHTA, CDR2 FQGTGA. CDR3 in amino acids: CASKREGEYGYTF. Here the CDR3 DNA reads TGTGCCAGCAAGCGTGAGGGAGAATATGGCTACACCTTC.

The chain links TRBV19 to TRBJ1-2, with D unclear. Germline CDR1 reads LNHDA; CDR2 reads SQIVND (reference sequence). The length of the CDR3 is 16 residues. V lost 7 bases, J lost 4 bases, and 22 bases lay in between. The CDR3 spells CASTTDWAVQIYGYTF. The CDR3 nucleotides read TGTGCCAGTACAACCGATTGGGCAGTCCAAATCTATGGCTACACCTTC.

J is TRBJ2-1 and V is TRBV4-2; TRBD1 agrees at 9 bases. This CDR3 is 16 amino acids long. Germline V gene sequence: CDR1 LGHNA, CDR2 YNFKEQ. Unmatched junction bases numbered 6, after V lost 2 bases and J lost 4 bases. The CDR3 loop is CASSQRPTGGYNEQFF. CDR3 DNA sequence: TGTGCCAGCAGCCAACGACCGACAGGGGGATACAATGAGCAGTTCTTC.

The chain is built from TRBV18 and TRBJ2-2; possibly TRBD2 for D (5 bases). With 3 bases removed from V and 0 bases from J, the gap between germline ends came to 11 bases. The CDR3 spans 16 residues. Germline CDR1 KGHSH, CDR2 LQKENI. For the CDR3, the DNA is TGTGCCAGCTCACCGGACGAGGGATCGAACACCGGGGAGCTGTTTTTT. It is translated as CASSPDEGSNTGELFF. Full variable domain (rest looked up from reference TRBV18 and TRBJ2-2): NAGVMQNPRHLVRRRGQEARLRCSPMKGHSHVYWYRQLPEEGLKFMVYLQKENIIDESGMPKERFSAEFPKEGPSILRIQQVVRGDSAAYFCASSPDEGSNTGELFFGEGSRLTVL.

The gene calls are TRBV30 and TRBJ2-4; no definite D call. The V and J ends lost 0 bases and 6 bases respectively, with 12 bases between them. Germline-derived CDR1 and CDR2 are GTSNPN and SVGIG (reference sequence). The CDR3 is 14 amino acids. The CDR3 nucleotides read TGTGCCTGGAGTGTAGGTTTTAGTGGAAACATTCAGTACTTC. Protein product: CAWSVGFSGNIQYF.

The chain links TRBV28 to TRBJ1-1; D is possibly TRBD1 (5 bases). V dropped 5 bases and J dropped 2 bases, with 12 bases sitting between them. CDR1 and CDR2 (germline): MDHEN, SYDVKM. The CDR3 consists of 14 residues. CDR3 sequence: CASSTRTSNTEAFF. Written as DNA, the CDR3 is TGTGCCAGCAGTACCCGGACATCCAACACTGAAGCTTTCTTT.

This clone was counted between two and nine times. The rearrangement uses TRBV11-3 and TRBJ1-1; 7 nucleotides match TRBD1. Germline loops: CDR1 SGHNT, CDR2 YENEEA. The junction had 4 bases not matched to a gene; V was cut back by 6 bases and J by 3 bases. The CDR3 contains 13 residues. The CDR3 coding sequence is TGTGCCAGCAGTCGACAGGGTGACACTGAAGCTTTCTTT. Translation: CASSRQGDTEAFF.

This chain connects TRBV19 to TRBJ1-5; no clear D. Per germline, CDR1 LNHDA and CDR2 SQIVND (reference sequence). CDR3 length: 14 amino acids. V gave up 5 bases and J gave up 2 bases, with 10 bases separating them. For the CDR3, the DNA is TGTGCCAGTAGTTCCGAGCGGGGCAATCAGCCCCAGCATTTT. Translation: CASSSERGNQPQHF.

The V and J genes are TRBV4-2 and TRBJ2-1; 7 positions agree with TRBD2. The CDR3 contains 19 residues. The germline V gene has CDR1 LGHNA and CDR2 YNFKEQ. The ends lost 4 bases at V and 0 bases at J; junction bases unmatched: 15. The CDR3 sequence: CASSRPPRGRAGSYNEQFF. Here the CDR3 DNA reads TGTGCCAGCAGCCGCCCCCCGCGAGGGAGGGCTGGCTCCTACAATGAGCAGTTCTTC.

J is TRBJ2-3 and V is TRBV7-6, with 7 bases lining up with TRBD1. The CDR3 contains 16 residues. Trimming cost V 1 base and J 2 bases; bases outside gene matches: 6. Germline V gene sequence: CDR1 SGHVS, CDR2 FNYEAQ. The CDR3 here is CASSLEAGGYTDTQYF. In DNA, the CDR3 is TGTGCCAGCAGCTTAGAGGCAGGGGGATACACAGATACGCAGTATTTT.

The DNA of the CDR3 is TGCGCCAGCAGCCCATTGCGAGGGGGAACCAACACTGAAGCTTTCTTT. Its translation: CASSPLRGGTNTEAFF. The chain is built from TRBV5-1 and TRBJ1-1, with TRBD1 as a possible D gene (6 bases). This CDR3 comprises 16 residues. Germline V gene data show CDR1 as SGHRS and CDR2 as YFSETQ. V dropped 4 bases and J dropped 2 bases, with 18 bases sitting between them.

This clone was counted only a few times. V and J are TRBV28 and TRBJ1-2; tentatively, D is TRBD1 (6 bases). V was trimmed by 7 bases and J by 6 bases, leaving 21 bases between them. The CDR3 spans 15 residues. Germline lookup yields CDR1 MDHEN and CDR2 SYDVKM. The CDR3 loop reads CASNVFGGQTNGYTF. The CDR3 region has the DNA TGTGCCAGCAATGTCTTCGGGGGACAAACAAATGGCTACACCTTC.

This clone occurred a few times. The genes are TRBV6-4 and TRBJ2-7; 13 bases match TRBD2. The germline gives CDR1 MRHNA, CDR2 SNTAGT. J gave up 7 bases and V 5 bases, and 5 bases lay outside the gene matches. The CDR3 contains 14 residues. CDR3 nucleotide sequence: TGTGCCAGCAGTCGACTAGCGGGGGGTGGGGAGCAGTACTTC. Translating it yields CASSRLAGGGEQYF.

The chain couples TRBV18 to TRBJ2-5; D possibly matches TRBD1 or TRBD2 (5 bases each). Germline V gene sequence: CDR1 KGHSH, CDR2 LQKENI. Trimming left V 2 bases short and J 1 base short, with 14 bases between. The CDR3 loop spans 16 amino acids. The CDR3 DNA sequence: TGTGCCAGCTCACCAATGAGGGGACCCCCCCAAGAGACCCAGTACTTC. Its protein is CASSPMRGPPQETQYF.

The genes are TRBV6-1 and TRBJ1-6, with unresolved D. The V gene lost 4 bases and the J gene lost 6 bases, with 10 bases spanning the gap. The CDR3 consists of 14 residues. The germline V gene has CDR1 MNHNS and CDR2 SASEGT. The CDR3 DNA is TGTGCCAGCAGTGGAGGGAATTCTAATTCACCCCTCCACTTT. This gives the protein CASSGGNSNSPLHF.

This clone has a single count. This chain's CDR3 is CASSGATGGALDTGELFF. CDR3 bases: TGTGCCAGCAGCGGGGCAACAGGGGGCGCTTTAGACACCGGGGAGCTGTTTTTT. The chain links TRBV9 to TRBJ2-2; 9 nucleotides agree with TRBD1. V lost 3 bases to trimming and J lost 3 bases; unmatched junction nucleotides: 12. The CDR3 sequence is 18 residues long. Germline assignment: CDR1 SGDLS and CDR2 YYNGEE.

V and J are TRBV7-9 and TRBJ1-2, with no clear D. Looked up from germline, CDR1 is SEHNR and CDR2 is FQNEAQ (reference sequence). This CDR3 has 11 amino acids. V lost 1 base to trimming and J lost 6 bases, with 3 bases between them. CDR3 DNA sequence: TGTGCCAGCAGCTTAGGCCATGGCTACACCTTC. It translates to CASSLGHGYTF.

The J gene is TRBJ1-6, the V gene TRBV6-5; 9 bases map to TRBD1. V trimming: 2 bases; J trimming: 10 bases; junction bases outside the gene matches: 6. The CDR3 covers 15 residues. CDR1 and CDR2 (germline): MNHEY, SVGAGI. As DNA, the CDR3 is TGTGCCAGCAGTTACCGGGACAGGGAGGGATCACCCCTCCACTTT. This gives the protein CASSYRDREGSPLHF.

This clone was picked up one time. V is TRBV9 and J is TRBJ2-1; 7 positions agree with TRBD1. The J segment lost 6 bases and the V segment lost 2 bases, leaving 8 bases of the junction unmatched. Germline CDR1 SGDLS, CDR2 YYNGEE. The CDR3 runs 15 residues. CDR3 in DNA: TGTGCCAGCAGCGTTAGACAGGGTGGATCCAATGAGCAGTTCTTC. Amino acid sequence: CASSVRQGGSNEQFF. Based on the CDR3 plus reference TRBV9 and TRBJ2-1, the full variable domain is DSGVTQTPKHLITATGQRVTLRCSPRSGDLSVYWYQQSLDQGLQFLIQYYNGEERAKGNILERFSAQQFPDLHSELNLSSLELGDSALYFCASSVRQGGSNEQFFGPGTRLTVL.

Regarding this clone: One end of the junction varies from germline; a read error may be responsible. The CDR3, as DNA: TGTGCTAGCAGCTTAGCCCCAGACAGTTCGAAACAGTTCTTC. Protein product: CASSLAPDSSKQFF. The chain employs TRBV7-7 and TRBJ2-1; possibly TRBD1 for D (5 bases). This CDR3 comprises 14 residues. Germline CDR1 and CDR2: SSHAT and FNYEAQ (reference sequence).

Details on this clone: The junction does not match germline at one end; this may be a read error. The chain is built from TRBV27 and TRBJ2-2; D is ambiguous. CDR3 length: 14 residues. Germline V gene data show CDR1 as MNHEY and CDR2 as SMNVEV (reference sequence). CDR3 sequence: CAGSLTDNTGELFF. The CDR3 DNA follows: TGTGCCGGCAGTTTAACAGACAACACCGGGGAGCTGTTTTTT.

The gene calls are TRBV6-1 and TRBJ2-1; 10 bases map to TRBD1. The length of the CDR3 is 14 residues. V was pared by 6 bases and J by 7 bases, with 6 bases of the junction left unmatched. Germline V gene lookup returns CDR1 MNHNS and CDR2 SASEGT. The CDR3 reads CASSGGQGVNEQFF. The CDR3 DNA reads TGTGCCAGCAGCGGAGGACAGGGGGTAAATGAGCAGTTCTTC.

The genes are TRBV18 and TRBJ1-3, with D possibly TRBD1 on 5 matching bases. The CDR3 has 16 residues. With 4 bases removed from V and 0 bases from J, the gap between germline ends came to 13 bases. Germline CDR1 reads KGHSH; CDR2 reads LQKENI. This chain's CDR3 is CASSLPTGRSGNTIYF. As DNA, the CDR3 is TGTGCCAGCTCACTTCCAACGGGACGCTCTGGAAACACCATATATTTT.

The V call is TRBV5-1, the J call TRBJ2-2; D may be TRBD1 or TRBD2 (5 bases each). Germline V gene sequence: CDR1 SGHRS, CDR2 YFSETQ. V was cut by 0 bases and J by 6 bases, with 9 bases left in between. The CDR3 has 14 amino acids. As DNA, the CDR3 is TGCGCCAGCAGCTTGGCCCAGGGAGCCGGGGAGCTGTTTTTT. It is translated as CASSLAQGAGELFF.

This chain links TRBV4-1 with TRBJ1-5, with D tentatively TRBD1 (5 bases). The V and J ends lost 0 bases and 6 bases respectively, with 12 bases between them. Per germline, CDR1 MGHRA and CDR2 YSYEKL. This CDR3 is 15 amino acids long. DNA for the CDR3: TGCGCCAGCAGCCAAGACGGACACGTGTCTCAGCCCCAGCATTTT. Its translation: CASSQDGHVSQPQHF.

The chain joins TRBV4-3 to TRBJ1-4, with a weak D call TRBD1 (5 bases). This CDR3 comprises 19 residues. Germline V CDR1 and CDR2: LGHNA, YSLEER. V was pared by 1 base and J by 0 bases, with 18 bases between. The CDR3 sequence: CASSQGGVGEGATNEKLFF. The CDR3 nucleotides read TGCGCCAGCAGCCAAGGAGGGGTAGGGGAGGGAGCAACTAATGAAAAACTGTTTTTT.

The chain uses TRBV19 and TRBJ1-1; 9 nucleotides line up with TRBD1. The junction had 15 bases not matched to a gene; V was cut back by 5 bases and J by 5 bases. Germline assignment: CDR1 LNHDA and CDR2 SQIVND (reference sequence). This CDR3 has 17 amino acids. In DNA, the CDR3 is TGTGCCAGTAGTCCCCAACCGGGACAGGGATTGAGTACTGAAGCTTTCTTT. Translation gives CASSPQPGQGLSTEAFF. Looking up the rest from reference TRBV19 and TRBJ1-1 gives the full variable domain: DGGITQSPKYLFRKEGQNVTLSCEQNLNHDAMYWYRQDPGQGLRLIYYSQIVNDFQKGDIAEGYSVSREKKESFPLTVTSAQKNPTAFYLCASSPQPGQGLSTEAFFGQGTRLTVV.

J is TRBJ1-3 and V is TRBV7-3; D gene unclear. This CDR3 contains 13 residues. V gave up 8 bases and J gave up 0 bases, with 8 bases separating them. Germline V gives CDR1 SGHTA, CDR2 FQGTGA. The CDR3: CASGPHSGNTIYF. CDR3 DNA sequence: TGTGCCAGCGGACCGCACTCTGGAAACACCATATATTTT.

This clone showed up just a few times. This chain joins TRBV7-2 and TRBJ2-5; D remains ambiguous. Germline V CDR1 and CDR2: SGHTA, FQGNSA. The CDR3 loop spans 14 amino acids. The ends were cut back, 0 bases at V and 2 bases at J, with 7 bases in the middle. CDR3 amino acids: CASSLAGLQETQYF. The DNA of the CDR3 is TGTGCCAGCAGCTTAGCGGGGTTACAAGAGACCCAGTACTTC.

The CDR3 loop is CASNPRLWAQPQHF. In nucleotides, the CDR3 is TGTGCCAGCAACCCCAGGCTGTGGGCTCAGCCCCAGCATTTT. V is TRBV28 and J is TRBJ1-5; D call uncertain. The CDR3 consists of 14 residues. Germline CDR1 reads MDHEN; CDR2 reads SYDVKM. With 7 bases removed from V and 6 bases from J, the gap between germline ends came to 16 bases. Variable domain in full (rest from reference TRBV28 and TRBJ1-5): DVKVTQSSRYLVKRTGEKVFLECVQDMDHENMFWYRQDPGLGLRLIYFSYDVKMKEKGDIPEGYSVSREKKERFSLILESASTNQTSMYLCASNPRLWAQPQHFGDGTRLSIL.